These 24 T cell receptor beta chains share one sample of origin, sequenced in a study of cytomegalovirus exposure and HLA in healthy donors. Researchers ran the PCR with 60 Vbeta and 13 Jbeta primers. Generated by immunoSEQ multiplex PCR, the TCRdb table keeps only in-frame clones and is missing some. Of 110,000 to 150,000 clones listed, 8.5% to 10% are singletons. Sequenced sample: PBMCs. These receptors all stem from a man in his forties or fifties in good health and CMV-seronegative.

This sequence joins TRBV6-8 and TRBJ2-7, with 10 bases identical to TRBD1. The length of the CDR3 is 17 residues. CDR1 and CDR2 from the germline V gene are MNHGY and SAAAGT. V lost 2 bases and J lost 1; bases outside the gene matches: 8. CDR3 loop: CASSYPSGDRGSYEQYF. DNA for the CDR3: TGTGCCAGCAGTTACCCGAGCGGGGACAGGGGTTCCTACGAGCAGTACTTC.

The rearrangement links TRBV25-1 to TRBJ2-7; 11 bases match TRBD2. Trimming took 2 bases from V and 9 from J; bases not matched to a gene: 9. Germline V gene lookup returns CDR1 MGHDK and CDR2 SYGVNS. The CDR3 has 15 residues. CDR3 in DNA: TGTGCCAGCAGTGAACTACTAGCGGGAGTGAAATCGCAGTACTTC. This sequence encodes CASSELLAGVKSQYF.

This clone showed up just a few times. The chain is built from TRBV4-1 and TRBJ2-3; D perhaps matches TRBD1 (6 bases). Between the trimmed V and J ends, which lost 1 base and 4 bases, there was a span of 9 bases. CDR3 length equals 14 residues. Looked up from germline, CDR1 is MGHRA and CDR2 is YSYEKL. The CDR3 DNA is TGCGCCAGCAGCCAAGGTAACAGGGCAGATACGCAGTATTTT. Its translation is CASSQGNRADTQYF.

This clone appeared a few times. The chain is built from TRBV7-6 and TRBJ1-4, with D maybe TRBD1 (5 bases). V lost 2 bases and J lost 2, with 12 bases in between. The V gene's germline CDR1 is SGHVS and CDR2 FNYEAQ. This CDR3 spans 16 amino acids. CDR3 bases: TGTGCCAGCAGCTTACAGGGAATGATGACTAATGAAAAACTGTTTTTT. Its protein product is CASSLQGMMTNEKLFF.

This clone has more than one count but fewer than ten. The CDR3 spells CASSQITGSMNEKLFF. The CDR3 bases are TGCGCCAGCAGCCAAATAACAGGGTCAATGAATGAAAAACTGTTTTTT. The genes are TRBV4-1 and TRBJ1-4; D might be TRBD1 (6 bases). CDR1 MGHRA and CDR2 YSYEKL come from the germline V gene. V was clipped by 2 bases and J by 5 bases, with 15 bases between them. CDR3 size: 16 residues.

The V gene is TRBV6-1, the J gene TRBJ2-1; D gene unclear. Germline lookup yields CDR1 MNHNS and CDR2 SASEGT. This CDR3 has 14 residues. V lost 2 bases to trimming and J lost 0 bases, with 5 bases between them. CDR3 bases: TGTGCCAGCAGTGAAATTAGCTCCTACAATGAGCAGTTCTTC. Translation gives CASSEISSYNEQFF.

This clone was picked up a small number of times. The CDR3 loop reads CASSRRLAGGKYEQYF. DNA of the CDR3: TGCGCCAGCAGCCGTAGGCTAGCGGGAGGAAAGTACGAGCAGTACTTC. The V call is TRBV5-1, the J call TRBJ2-7, with 11 bases that match TRBD2. The CDR3 spans 16 residues. J was trimmed by 4 bases and V by 4 bases; bases with no gene match: 10. Germline CDR1 is SGHRS and CDR2 is YFSETQ.

This clone was seen a few times. The chain has TRBV18 and TRBJ1-4; D call uncertain. The V end was cut by 6 bases, the J end by 4 bases, with 15 bases between. There are 15 residues in the CDR3. CDR1 is KGHSH and CDR2 is LQKENI in the germline V gene. The CDR3: CASSLDRGSNEKLFF. In DNA, the CDR3 is TGTGCCAGCTCTCTCGACCGAGGGAGTAATGAAAAACTGTTTTTT. Looking up the rest from reference TRBV18 and TRBJ1-4 gives the full variable domain: NAGVMQNPRHLVRRRGQEARLRCSPMKGHSHVYWYRQLPEEGLKFMVYLQKENIIDESGMPKERFSAEFPKEGPSILRIQQVVRGDSAAYFCASSLDRGSNEKLFFGSGTQLSVL.

This clone was detected ten times or more. The chain recombines TRBV6-1 with TRBJ1-1; no clear D. With 7 bases removed from V and 3 bases from J, the gap between germline ends came to 15 bases. CDR3 length equals 14 residues. Germline V CDR1 and CDR2: MNHNS, SASEGT. This CDR3 is CASKAYLGDTEAFF. Here the CDR3 DNA reads TGTGCCAGCAAGGCTTACCTTGGAGACACTGAAGCTTTCTTT.

The CDR3 DNA is TGTGCCAGAAGCTTGGGTCTAGCGGATCCCTACGAGCAGTACTTC. Protein sequence: CARSLGLADPYEQYF. The V call is TRBV5-3, the J call TRBJ2-7, with 7 positions matching TRBD2. TRBV5-3 is noted as an ORF with a role that remains uncertain. V was pared by 0 bases and J by 2 bases, with 5 bases of the junction left unmatched. The CDR3 runs 15 residues.

The genes are TRBV5-1 and TRBJ2-3; D is unclear. Trimming shortened V by 0 bases and J by 6 bases, and 17 bases separated the two germline ends. Germline CDR1 and CDR2: SGHRS and YFSETQ. This CDR3 contains 16 residues. CDR3 sequence (DNA): TGCGCCAGCAGCTTGGCTCACTCACCACGTGCGGATACGCAGTATTTT. This codes for CASSLAHSPRADTQYF.

On this clone: The same CDR3 arises from other DNA sequences in this sample as well. J is TRBJ2-3 and V is TRBV15, with D perhaps TRBD1 (6 bases). Germline CDR1 is LNHNV and CDR2 is YYDKDF (reference sequence). V was cut by 1 base and J by 1 base, with 12 bases left in between. There are 16 residues in the CDR3. The CDR3 DNA is TGTGCCACCAGCAGAGGTTTGGGGGCAGGCACAGATACGCAGTATTTT. Its translation: CATSRGLGAGTDTQYF. Full variable domain (remainder filled in from reference TRBV15 and TRBJ2-3): DAMVIQNPRYQVTQFGKPVTLSCSQTLNHNVMYWYQQKSSQAPKLLFHYYDKDFNNEADTPDNFQSRRPNTSFCFLDIRSPGLGDTAMYLCATSRGLGAGTDTQYFGPGTRLTVL.

The V and J genes are TRBV4-1 and TRBJ2-1; D remains ambiguous. Trimming removed 0 bases at V and 0 bases at J, with 9 bases between. This CDR3 is built from 16 residues. Germline CDR1 is MGHRA and CDR2 is YSYEKL. CDR3 DNA: TGCGCCAGCAGCCAAGACCCCGCGAGCTCCTACAATGAGCAGTTCTTC. Translated, it gives CASSQDPASSYNEQFF.

This clone was counted between two and nine times. V gene TRBV6-6 combines with J gene TRBJ1-5; TRBD1 matches 7 bases. CDR3 length: 13 amino acids. With 5 bases clipped from V and 3 bases from J, the junction kept 1 base outside the gene matches. Looked up from germline, CDR1 is MNHNY and CDR2 is SVGAGI (reference sequence). The CDR3 here is CASSGTVNQPQHF. CDR3 nucleotide sequence: TGTGCCAGCAGTGGGACAGTCAATCAGCCCCAGCATTTT.

This chain connects TRBV7-8 to TRBJ2-5; 11 nucleotides line up with TRBD1. This CDR3 region has 16 residues. V dropped 5 bases and J dropped 4; count of bases not matched to a gene: 9. Germline V CDR1 and CDR2: SGHVS, FQNEAQ. CDR3 protein: CASSLRTGGMGETQYF. The CDR3 region has the DNA TGTGCCAGCAGCCTCCGGACAGGGGGCATGGGAGAGACCCAGTACTTC.

Concerning this clone itself: One junction end does not reproduce the germline sequence, and a read error may be involved. This rearrangement joins TRBV28 to TRBJ1-2; the D gene is possibly TRBD1 (5 bases). Germline V gene sequence: CDR1 MDHEN, CDR2 SYDVKM. This CDR3 is 14 amino acids long. This CDR3 is CASSLGAMNYGYPF. DNA of the CDR3: TGTGCCAGCAGTTTAGGGGCGATGAACTATGGCTACCCCTTC.

The chain joins TRBV4-2 to TRBJ2-1; 8 nucleotides agree with TRBD2. The CDR3 length is 24 residues. J gave up 1 base and V 4 bases, and 30 bases lay outside the gene matches. Germline V gives CDR1 LGHNA, CDR2 YNFKEQ. This CDR3 is CASSRSGPDGGTSGGRWSYNEQFF. The CDR3 region has the DNA TGTGCCAGCAGCCGATCTGGACCAGACGGGGGTACGAGCGGGGGAAGGTGGTCCTACAATGAGCAGTTCTTC.

This clone was seen a handful of times. The chain is built from TRBV28 and TRBJ1-2; 8 bases fit TRBD1. Per germline, CDR1 MDHEN and CDR2 SYDVKM. Losses at the gene ends were 6 bases for V and 8 bases for J; bases not matched to a gene: 8. This CDR3 spans 13 amino acids. This CDR3 is CASRLDRATGYTF. The CDR3 bases are TGTGCCAGCAGATTGGACAGGGCCACCGGCTACACCTTC.

This clone was recorded a few times. CDR3 bases: TGTGCCAGCCTCCTTCTGGGGCGGGGGGCGGCAGATACGCAGTATTTT. It encodes CASLLLGRGAADTQYF. The V call is TRBV6-6, the J call TRBJ2-3; TRBD2 agrees at 8 bases. This CDR3 contains 16 residues. The germline V gene encodes CDR1 MNHNY and CDR2 SVGAGI (reference sequence). With 8 bases clipped from V and 4 bases from J, the junction kept 14 bases outside the gene matches.

The gene calls are TRBV9 and TRBJ1-1; D uncertain. CDR1 and CDR2 (germline): SGDLS, YYNGEE. The V and J ends lost 0 bases and 1 base respectively, with 10 bases between them. The CDR3 has 15 amino acids. The CDR3 coding sequence is TGTGCCAGCAGCGTAGGAGCAGGTACGAACACTGAAGCTTTCTTT. Translation gives CASSVGAGTNTEAFF.

This clone was observed a few times. The V and J genes are TRBV2 and TRBJ2-5, with 11 bases identical to TRBD2. This CDR3 is built from 17 residues. CDR1 and CDR2 (germline): SNHLY, FYNNEI. With 6 bases clipped from V and 1 base from J, the junction kept 10 bases outside the gene matches. This CDR3 is CASSTGLAEGFQETQYF. The CDR3 DNA is TGTGCCAGCAGCACGGGACTAGCGGAGGGGTTCCAAGAGACCCAGTACTTC.

This clone was observed a few times. This chain joins TRBV9 and TRBJ1-2, with D hard to call. V shed 0 bases and J shed 4 bases, with 10 bases lying between them. This CDR3 has 14 amino acids. Germline loops: CDR1 SGDLS, CDR2 YYNGEE. Here the CDR3 reads CASSVATTPYGYTF. The CDR3, as DNA: TGTGCCAGCAGCGTAGCTACCACGCCCTATGGCTACACCTTC.

This clone was counted only a few times. The V call is TRBV27, the J call TRBJ2-7; 7 bases line up with TRBD1. The CDR3 totals 15 residues. The junction had 11 bases not matched to a gene; V was cut back by 7 bases and J by 2 bases. Germline CDR1 and CDR2: MNHEY and SMNVEV (reference sequence). CDR3 sequence: CASTPDKQGTYEQYF. The CDR3, as DNA: TGTGCCAGCACTCCAGATAAACAGGGGACCTACGAGCAGTACTTC.

This clone was counted at least ten times. V usage is TRBV19 and J usage is TRBJ1-6; TRBD1 might be the D (6 bases). Germline V gene lookup returns CDR1 LNHDA and CDR2 SQIVND (reference sequence). V lost 8 bases and J lost 12, with 17 bases in between. This CDR3 has 13 residues. CDR3 in amino acids: CASSGAGEGPLHF. The CDR3 DNA reads TGTGCCAGTTCCGGGGCAGGGGAGGGACCCCTCCACTTT.